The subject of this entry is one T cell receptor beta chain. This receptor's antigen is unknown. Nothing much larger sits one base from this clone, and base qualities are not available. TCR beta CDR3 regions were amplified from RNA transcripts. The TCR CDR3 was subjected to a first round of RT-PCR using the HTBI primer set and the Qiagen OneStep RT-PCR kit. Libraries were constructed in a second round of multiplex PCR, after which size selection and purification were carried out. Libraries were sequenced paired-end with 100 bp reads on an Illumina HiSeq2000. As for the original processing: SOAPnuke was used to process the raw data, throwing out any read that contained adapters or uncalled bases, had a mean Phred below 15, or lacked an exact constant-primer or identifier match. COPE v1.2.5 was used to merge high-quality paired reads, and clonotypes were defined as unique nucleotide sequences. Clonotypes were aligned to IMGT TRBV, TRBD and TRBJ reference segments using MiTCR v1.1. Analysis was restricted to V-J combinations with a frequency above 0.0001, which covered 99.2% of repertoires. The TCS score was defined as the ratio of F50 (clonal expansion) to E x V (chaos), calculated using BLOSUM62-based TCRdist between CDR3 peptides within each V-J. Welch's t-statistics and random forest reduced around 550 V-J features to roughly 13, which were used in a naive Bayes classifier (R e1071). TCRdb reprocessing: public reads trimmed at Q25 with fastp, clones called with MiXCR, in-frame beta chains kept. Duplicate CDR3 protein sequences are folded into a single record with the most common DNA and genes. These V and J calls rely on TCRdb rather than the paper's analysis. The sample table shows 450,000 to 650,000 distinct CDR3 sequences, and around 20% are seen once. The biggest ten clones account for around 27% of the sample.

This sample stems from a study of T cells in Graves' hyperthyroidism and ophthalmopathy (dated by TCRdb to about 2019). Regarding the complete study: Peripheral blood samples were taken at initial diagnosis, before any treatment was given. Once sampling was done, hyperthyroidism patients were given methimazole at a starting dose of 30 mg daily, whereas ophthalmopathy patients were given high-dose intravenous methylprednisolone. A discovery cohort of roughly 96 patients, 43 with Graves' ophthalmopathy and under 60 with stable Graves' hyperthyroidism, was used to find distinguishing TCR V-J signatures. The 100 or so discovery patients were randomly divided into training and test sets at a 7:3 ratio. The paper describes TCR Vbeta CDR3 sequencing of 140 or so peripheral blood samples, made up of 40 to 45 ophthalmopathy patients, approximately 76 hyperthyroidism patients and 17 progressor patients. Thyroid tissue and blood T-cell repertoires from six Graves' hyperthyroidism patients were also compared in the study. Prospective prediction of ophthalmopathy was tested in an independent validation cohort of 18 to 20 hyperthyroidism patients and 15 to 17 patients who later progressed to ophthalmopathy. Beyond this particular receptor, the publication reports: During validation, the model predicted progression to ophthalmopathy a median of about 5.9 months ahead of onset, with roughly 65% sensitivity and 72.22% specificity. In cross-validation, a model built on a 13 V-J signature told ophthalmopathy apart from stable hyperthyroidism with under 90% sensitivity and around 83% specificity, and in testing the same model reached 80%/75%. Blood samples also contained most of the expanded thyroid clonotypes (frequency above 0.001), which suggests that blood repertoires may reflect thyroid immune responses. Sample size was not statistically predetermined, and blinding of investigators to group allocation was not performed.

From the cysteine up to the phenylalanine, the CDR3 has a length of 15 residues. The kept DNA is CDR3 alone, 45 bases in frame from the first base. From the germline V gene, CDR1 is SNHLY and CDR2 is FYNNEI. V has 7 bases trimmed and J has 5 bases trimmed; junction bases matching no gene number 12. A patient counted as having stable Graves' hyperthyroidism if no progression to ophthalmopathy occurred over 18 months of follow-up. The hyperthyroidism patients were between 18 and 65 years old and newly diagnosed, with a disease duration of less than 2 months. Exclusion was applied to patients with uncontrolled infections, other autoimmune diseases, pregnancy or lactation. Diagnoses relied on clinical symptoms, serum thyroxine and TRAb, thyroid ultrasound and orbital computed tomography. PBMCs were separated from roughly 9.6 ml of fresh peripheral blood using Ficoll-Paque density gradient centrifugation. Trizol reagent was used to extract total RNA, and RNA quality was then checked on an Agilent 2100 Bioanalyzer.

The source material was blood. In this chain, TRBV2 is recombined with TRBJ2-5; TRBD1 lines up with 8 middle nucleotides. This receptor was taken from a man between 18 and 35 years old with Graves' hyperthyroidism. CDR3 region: CASTEDRATVETQYF. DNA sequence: TGTGCCAGCACCGAGGACAGGGCGACGGTGGAGACCCAGTACTTC.